One and the same sample provided the 13 T cell receptor beta chains below, sequenced in a study of beta chain features in type 1 diabetes. Findings and caveats of the study: Moderately but significantly shorter TCRB CDR3s were found in Type 1 diabetes patients in all four CD4+ subsets.

No antigen has been identified for these receptors. Investigators reverse transcribed all isolated RNA, so they sequenced expressed TCRB transcripts. Using immunoSEQ multiplex PCR, the repertoire was profiled, and TCRdb retains in-frame clones only, with some absent. The sample lists some 660,000 clones; over 11% were seen once. The sample taken for sequencing was naive CD4+ T cells from blood. The receptors stem from a man between 18 and 35 years old with type 1 diabetes.

The rearrangement uses TRBV7-2 and TRBJ2-7; TRBD2 matches 11 bases. Germline trimming cut 5 bases from V and 5 bases from J; bases unmatched to any gene: 8. Germline CDR1 SGHTA, CDR2 FQGNSA. This CDR3 contains 15 residues. The CDR3 region has the DNA TGTGCCAGCAGCCTACTAGCGGGAGTGGGAGACGAGCAGTACTTC. Its translation is CASSLLAGVGDEQYF.

This chain links TRBV7-2 with TRBJ2-3; no definite D call. V was trimmed by 6 bases and J by 5 bases, leaving 9 bases between them. The length of the CDR3 is 12 residues. Germline V gene data show CDR1 as SGHTA and CDR2 as FQGNSA. CDR3 DNA sequence: TGTGCCAGCAGTCCCCTGGGAGATACGCAGTATTTT. This translates into CASSPLGDTQYF.

CDR3 DNA sequence: TGTGCCAGCCGGACAACTAACACCGGGGAGCTGTTTTTT. Amino acids: CASRTTNTGELFF. The rearrangement links TRBV6-5 to TRBJ2-2, with D perhaps TRBD1 (5 bases). The V gene's germline CDR1 is MNHEY and CDR2 SVGAGI. CDR3 length: 13 amino acids. V dropped 8 bases and J dropped 2 bases, with 9 bases sitting between them.

The V call is TRBV30, the J call TRBJ1-1, with D possibly TRBD1 on 6 matching bases. Looked up from germline, CDR1 is GTSNPN and CDR2 is SVGIG (reference sequence). The CDR3 extends over 12 amino acids. Trimming cost V 4 bases and J 1 base, with 7 bases left between them. This chain's CDR3 is CAWTGANTEAFF. In nucleotides, the CDR3 is TGTGCCTGGACAGGGGCGAACACTGAAGCTTTCTTT.

The chain recombines TRBV7-3 with TRBJ1-1; 7 bases fit TRBD1. V dropped 2 bases and J dropped 1; count of bases not matched to a gene: 4. This CDR3 comprises 15 residues. Germline loops: CDR1 SGHTA, CDR2 FQGTGA. CDR3 sequence reads: CASSLQGGENTEAFF. CDR3 nucleotides: TGTGCCAGCAGCTTACAGGGGGGTGAGAACACTGAAGCTTTCTTT.

V usage is TRBV30 and J usage is TRBJ1-6, with TRBD1 identical over 7 bases. Trimming at V came to 8 bases and at J to 3 bases, leaving 1 base not matched to a gene. This CDR3 is 12 amino acids long. The germline V gene has CDR1 GTSNPN and CDR2 SVGIG (reference sequence). CDR3 amino acids: CAGTVYNSPLHF. CDR3 DNA: TGTGCCGGGACAGTCTATAATTCACCCCTCCACTTT.

This rearrangement joins TRBV6-5 to TRBJ2-3; D is possibly TRBD1 (6 bases). The CDR3 has 15 residues. Trimming took 5 bases from V and 6 from J, leaving 18 bases between them. Germline V gene sequence: CDR1 MNHEY, CDR2 SVGAGI. The CDR3 is CASSLQGHIGDTQYF. CDR3 in DNA: TGTGCCAGCAGTCTCCAGGGGCATATTGGGGATACGCAGTATTTT.

The chain joins TRBV6-5 to TRBJ2-3; 8 bases fit TRBD2. The CDR3 has 15 residues. V shed 2 bases, J shed 4 bases, and the junction held 5 bases outside the gene matches. Germline V CDR1 and CDR2: MNHEY, SVGAGI. The CDR3 here is CASSYGTRRADTQYF. The CDR3 DNA follows: TGTGCCAGCAGTTACGGGACTAGGAGGGCAGATACGCAGTATTTT.

This clone showed up just a few times. This chain uses TRBV4-3 with TRBJ1-6; D remains ambiguous. Looked up from germline, CDR1 is LGHNA and CDR2 is YSLEER. The CDR3 runs to 12 residues. With 4 bases removed from V and 12 bases from J, the gap between germline ends came to 10 bases. CDR3 loop: CASSRSRGPLHF. CDR3 nucleotide sequence: TGCGCCAGCAGCCGGTCACGGGGACCCCTCCACTTT.

This clone has just a few counts. J is TRBJ2-7 and V is TRBV6-5; possible D gene TRBD1, 6 bases. The CDR3 is 14 amino acids. Trimming pared 5 bases from V and 4 bases from J, leaving 15 bases between. CDR1 MNHEY and CDR2 SVGAGI come from the germline V gene. CDR3 residues: CASSNRVLGYEQYF. DNA of the CDR3: TGTGCCAGCAGTAACAGGGTCCTGGGATACGAGCAGTACTTC.

This clone appeared a few times. The same CDR3 is also encoded by other DNA sequences in this sample. This chain links TRBV5-1 with TRBJ2-3, with a weak D call TRBD1 (6 bases). The CDR3 totals 14 residues. Germline V gene data show CDR1 as SGHRS and CDR2 as YFSETQ. Trimming shortened V by 1 base and J by 0 bases, and 6 bases separated the two germline ends. CDR3 sequence: CASSLTGSTDTQYF. The CDR3 DNA follows: TGCGCCAGCAGCTTGACAGGGAGCACAGATACGCAGTATTTT.

This clone occurred a few times. The chain uses TRBV15 and TRBJ2-5; D tentatively fits TRBD1 or TRBD2 (5 bases each). This CDR3 contains 13 residues. The V and J ends lost 1 base and 4 bases respectively, with 7 bases between them. Germline CDR1 and CDR2: LNHNV and YYDKDF (reference sequence). CDR3 protein: CATSRGGAETQYF. As DNA, the CDR3 is TGTGCCACCAGCAGAGGAGGGGCAGAGACCCAGTACTTC.

The table lists this clone with a few counts. The chain has TRBV7-2 and TRBJ2-2; unclear D gene. Trimming removed 0 bases at V and 6 bases at J, with 11 bases between. Germline values: CDR1 SGHTA, CDR2 FQGNSA. This CDR3 spans 15 amino acids. CDR3 residues: CASSLARTQSGELFF. As DNA, the CDR3 is TGTGCCAGCAGCTTAGCGAGGACGCAGTCCGGGGAGCTGTTTTTT.